The rows below give T cell receptor beta chains drawn from one sample of a study of response to subunit inactivated influenza vaccine. TCRdb re-analysed the RT-PCR reads in MiXCR, keeping a single row per CDR3 protein. The table records 700,000 to 900,000 distinct CDR3 sequences, around 21% of them present only once. Source: PBMCs from blood, taken roughly 5 days after vaccination. The receptors here all came from a man aged 45 to 65 who received an inactivated influenza vaccine. Both conserved end residues are part of each CDR3. Fields, in order: D gene, V gene, clone size, J gene, CDR3 DNA, CDR3 protein. A D gene is named only where the DNA matches it firmly. Size is omitted from some rows. Given values are once, few, many or a class for expanded clones.

TRBD1,TRBV29-1,-,TRBJ1-2,TGCAGCGTTGAAGGGTCAGGGGGCATCTATGGCTACACCTTC,CSVEGSGGIYGYTF
-,TRBV18,-,TRBJ1-4,TGTGCCAGCTCACCAGCAGGAAACGATTTTGAAAAACTGTTTTTT,CASSPAGNDFEKLFF
-,TRBV21-1,-,TRBJ1-6,TGTGCCAGCAGCAAAGCGCTCCAGGGGATCTCACCCCTCCACTTT,CASSKALQGISPLHF
TRBD1,TRBV29-1,-,TRBJ2-7,TGCAGCGTTGAGGTAAACAGGGGCCTCGAGCAGTACTTC,CSVEVNRGLEQYF
-,TRBV15,-,TRBJ2-5,TGTGCCACCGGGTTGGGCCAAGAGACCCAGTACTTC,CATGLGQETQYF
-,TRBV21-1,few,TRBJ2-5,TGTGCCAGCAGCAAAGTGGGCAGGGGGGAGACCCAGTACTTC,CASSKVGRGETQYF
TRBD2,TRBV10-3,few,TRBJ2-1,TGTGCCATCAGTGAGACTAAGGGACTAGCGGGTTTGAATGAGCAGTTCTTC,CAISETKGLAGLNEQFF
-,TRBV20-1,many,TRBJ1-4,TGCAGTGCCCGCGGGGAAAAACTGTTTTTT,CSARGEKLFF
TRBD2,TRBV20-1,many,TRBJ2-7,TGCAGTGCTACCCTGACTAGCGGCAGATCCGAGCAGTACTTC,CSATLTSGRSEQYF
-,TRBV12-3/TRBV12-4,many,TRBJ2-1,TGTGCCAGCAGTCCCCCCGGGAACAAGCAGTTCTTC,CASSPPGNKQFF
TRBD1,TRBV5-1,many,TRBJ1-2,TGCGCCAGCAGCTTGTTACCGGGACAGGGGACCTATGGCTACACCTTC,CASSLLPGQGTYGYTF
-,TRBV24-1,few,TRBJ2-1,TGTGCCACCAGTGCCAGCGGGGACAACTACAATGAGCAGTTCTTC,CATSASGDNYNEQFF
TRBD1,TRBV7-9,few,TRBJ2-4,TGTGCCAGCAGCTTGGCACAGGGGGAAAACATTCAGTACTTC,CASSLAQGENIQYF
-,TRBV4-2,-,TRBJ1-1,TGTGCCAGCAGCCAAGATTTAACCCGGTTGAACACTGAAGCTTTCTTT,CASSQDLTRLNTEAFF
-,TRBV10-3,-,TRBJ1-3,TGTGCCATCAGAATGGTGCAGGGAAACACCATATATTTT,CAIRMVQGNTIYF
TRBD1,TRBV7-9,-,TRBJ2-2,TGTGCCAGCAGCTGGAGACCGGGACAGAGGGCGGACGGGGAGCTGTTTTTT,CASSWRPGQRADGELFF
-,TRBV6-1,few,TRBJ2-1,TGTGCCAGCAGTGTCCTCTGGAGGGGGAGCTCCTACAATGAGCAGTTCTTC,CASSVLWRGSSYNEQFF
TRBD2,TRBV27,many,TRBJ2-1,TGTGCCAGCAGTTCTACGGGAGGGCCGGGTGAGCAGTTCTTC,CASSSTGGPGEQFF
TRBD1,TRBV10-3,many,TRBJ2-5,TGTGCCATCAGTGATAAGACAGGGCATGCGACCCAGTACTTC,CAISDKTGHATQYF
-,TRBV6-1,once,TRBJ2-7,TGTGCCAGCAGCCAATCGGGGGCGAGCTCCTACGAGCAGTACTTC,CASSQSGASSYEQYF
TRBD1,TRBV6-1,few,TRBJ2-1,TGTGCCAGCAATAAGGGGACAGCTTTAACAGAGCAGTTCTTC,CASNKGTALTEQFF
-,TRBV10-3,few,TRBJ2-3,TGTGCCATCAGTGAAGGGGGTGTCCGTCCAGATACGCAGTATTTT,CAISEGGVRPDTQYF
-,TRBV28,few,TRBJ2-2,TGTGCCAGCAGTTTATTGTTAGGGCACACCGGGGAGCTGTTTTTT,CASSLLLGHTGELFF
TRBD1,TRBV5-1,few,TRBJ2-3,TGCGCCAGCAGTCCGGGACAGGGAGTAGCAGATACGCAGTATTTT,CASSPGQGVADTQYF
TRBD2,TRBV5-1,-,TRBJ2-1,TGCGCCAGCAGCTTGTTCCGGTCGGGAGGCCTTAACTCCTACAATGAGCAGTTCTTC,CASSLFRSGGLNSYNEQFF
TRBD1,TRBV27,few,TRBJ2-7,TGTGCCAGCAGTAGCAGGGGGCGGCGAGGGGAGCAGTACTTC,CASSSRGRRGEQYF
-,TRBV12-3/TRBV12-4,many,TRBJ1-3,TGTGCCAGCAGTTTCATCAGGGGAAACACCATATATTTT,CASSFIRGNTIYF
TRBD1,TRBV20-1,-,TRBJ1-2,TGCAGTGCTATCCACCGGGACAGTTCCCCTAACTATGGCTACACCTTC,CSAIHRDSSPNYGYTF
-,TRBV20-1,-,TRBJ2-1,TGCAGTGTCACCCGACCATATGGGAATGAGCAGTTCTTC,CSVTRPYGNEQFF
-,TRBV6-2/TRBV6-3,-,TRBJ1-4,TGTGCCAGCAGTTACTCGCGGGGACCTGTGGAAAAACTGTTTTTT,CASSYSRGPVEKLFF
-,TRBV10-3,few,TRBJ2-7,TGTGCCATGAAAGCGTCGTTAAGCTCCTACGAGCAGTACTTC,CAMKASLSSYEQYF
TRBD1,TRBV6-1,few,TRBJ2-1,TGTGCCAGCAGTGAACGGACAGGGATGTTCTACAATGAGCAGTTCTTC,CASSERTGMFYNEQFF
-,TRBV18,-,TRBJ2-7,TGTGCCAGCTCAGGTTCTTCCGGGTACGAGCAGTACTTC,CASSGSSGYEQYF
-,TRBV5-5,many,TRBJ1-5,TGTGCCAGCAGCGACGACGGTTATAGCAATCAGCCCCAGCATTTT,CASSDDGYSNQPQHF